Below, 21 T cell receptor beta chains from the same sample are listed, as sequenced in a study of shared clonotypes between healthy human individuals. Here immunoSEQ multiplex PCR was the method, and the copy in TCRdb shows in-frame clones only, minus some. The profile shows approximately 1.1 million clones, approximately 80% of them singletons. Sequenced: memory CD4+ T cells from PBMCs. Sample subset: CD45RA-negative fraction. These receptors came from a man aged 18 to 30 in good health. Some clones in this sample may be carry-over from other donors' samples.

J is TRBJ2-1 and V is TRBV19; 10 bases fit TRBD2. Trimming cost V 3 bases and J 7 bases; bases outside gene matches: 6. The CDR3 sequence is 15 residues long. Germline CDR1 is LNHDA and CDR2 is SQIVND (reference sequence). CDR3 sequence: CASSIGSGRSNEQFF. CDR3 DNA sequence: TGTGCCAGTAGTATTGGTAGCGGGAGGTCAAATGAGCAGTTCTTC. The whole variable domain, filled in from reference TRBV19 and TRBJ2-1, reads DGGITQSPKYLFRKEGQNVTLSCEQNLNHDAMYWYRQDPGQGLRLIYYSQIVNDFQKGDIAEGYSVSREKKESFPLTVTSAQKNPTAFYLCASSIGSGRSNEQFFGPGTRLTVL.

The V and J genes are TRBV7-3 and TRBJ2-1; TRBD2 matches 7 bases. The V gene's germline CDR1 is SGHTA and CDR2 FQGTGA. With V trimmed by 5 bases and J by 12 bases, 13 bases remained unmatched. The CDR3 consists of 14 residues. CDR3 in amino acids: CASSPTRDYGSQFF. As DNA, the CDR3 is TGTGCCAGCAGCCCTACAAGGGACTACGGATCGCAGTTCTTC.

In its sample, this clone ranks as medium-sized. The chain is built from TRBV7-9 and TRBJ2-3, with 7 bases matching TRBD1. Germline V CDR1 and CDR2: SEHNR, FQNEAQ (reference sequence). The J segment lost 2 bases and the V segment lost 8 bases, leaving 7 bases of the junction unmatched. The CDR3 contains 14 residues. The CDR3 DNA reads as TGTGCCAGCGATAAGGGACAGCACACAGATACGCAGTATTTT. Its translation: CASDKGQHTDTQYF.

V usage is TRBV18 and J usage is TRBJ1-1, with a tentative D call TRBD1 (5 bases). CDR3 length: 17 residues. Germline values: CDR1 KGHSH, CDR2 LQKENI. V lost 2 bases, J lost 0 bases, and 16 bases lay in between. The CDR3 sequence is CASSPKQGANMNTEAFF. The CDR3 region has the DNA TGTGCCAGCTCACCAAAGCAAGGGGCTAATATGAACACTGAAGCTTTCTTT.

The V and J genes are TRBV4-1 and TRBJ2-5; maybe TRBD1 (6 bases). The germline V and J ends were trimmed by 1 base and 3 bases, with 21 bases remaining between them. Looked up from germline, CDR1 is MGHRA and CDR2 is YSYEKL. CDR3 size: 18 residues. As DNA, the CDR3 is TGCGCCAGCAGCCAAGGGGGTACTCAGGGGTGGAAAGAAGAGACCCAGTACTTC. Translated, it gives CASSQGGTQGWKEETQYF.

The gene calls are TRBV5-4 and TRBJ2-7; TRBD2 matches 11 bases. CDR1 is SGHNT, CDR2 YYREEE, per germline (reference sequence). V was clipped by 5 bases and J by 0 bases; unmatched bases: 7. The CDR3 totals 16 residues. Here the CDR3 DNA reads TGTGCCAGCAGTGATCCTAGCGGGAGGAGCTCCTACGAGCAGTACTTC. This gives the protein CASSDPSGRSSYEQYF.

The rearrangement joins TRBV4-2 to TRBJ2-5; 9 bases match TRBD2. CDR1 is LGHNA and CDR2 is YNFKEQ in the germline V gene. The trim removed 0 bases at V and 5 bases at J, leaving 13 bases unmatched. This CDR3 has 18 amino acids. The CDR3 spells CASSQDVRREGVWETQYF. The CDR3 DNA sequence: TGTGCCAGCAGCCAAGATGTTAGGCGGGAGGGCGTTTGGGAGACCCAGTACTTC.

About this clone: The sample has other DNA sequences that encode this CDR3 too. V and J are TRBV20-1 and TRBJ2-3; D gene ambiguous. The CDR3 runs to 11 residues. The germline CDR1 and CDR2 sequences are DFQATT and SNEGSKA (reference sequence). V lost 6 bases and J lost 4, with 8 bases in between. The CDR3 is CSAPLADTQYF. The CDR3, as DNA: TGCAGTGCCCCACTCGCAGATACGCAGTATTTT.

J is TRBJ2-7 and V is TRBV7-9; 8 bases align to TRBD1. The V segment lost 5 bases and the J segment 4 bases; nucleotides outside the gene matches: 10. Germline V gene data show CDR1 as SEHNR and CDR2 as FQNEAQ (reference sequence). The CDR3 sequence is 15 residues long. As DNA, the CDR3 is TGTGCCAGCAGCCCTTTAGGGCAGGGGGCTTACGAGCAGTACTTC. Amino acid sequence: CASSPLGQGAYEQYF.

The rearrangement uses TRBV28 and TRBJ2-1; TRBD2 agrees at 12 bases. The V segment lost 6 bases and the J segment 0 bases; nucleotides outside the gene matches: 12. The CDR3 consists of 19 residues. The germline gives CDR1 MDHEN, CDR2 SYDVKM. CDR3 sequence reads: CASSTYPSGRVSSYNEQFF. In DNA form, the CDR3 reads TGTGCCAGCAGCACCTACCCTAGCGGGAGGGTTAGCTCCTACAATGAGCAGTTCTTC.

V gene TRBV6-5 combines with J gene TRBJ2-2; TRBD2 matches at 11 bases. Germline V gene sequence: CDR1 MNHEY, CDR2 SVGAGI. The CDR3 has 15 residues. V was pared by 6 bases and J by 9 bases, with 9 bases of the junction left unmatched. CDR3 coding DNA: TGTGCCAGCAGAGAAACTAGCGGGAGTCTCCGGGAGCTGTTTTTT. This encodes CASRETSGSLRELFF.

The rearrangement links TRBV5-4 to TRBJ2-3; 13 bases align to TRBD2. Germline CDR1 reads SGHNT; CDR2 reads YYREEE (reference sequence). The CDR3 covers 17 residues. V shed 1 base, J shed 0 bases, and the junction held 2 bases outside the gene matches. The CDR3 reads CASSLRLAGGSTDTQYF. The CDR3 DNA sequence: TGTGCCAGCAGCTTGCGACTAGCGGGAGGAAGCACAGATACGCAGTATTTT.

In DNA, the CDR3 is TGTGCCAGCTCACGTGACAGTTACAATCAGCCCCAGCATTTT. This codes for CASSRDSYNQPQHF. The rearrangement uses TRBV18 and TRBJ1-5; maybe TRBD1 (5 bases). This CDR3 is built from 14 residues. Germline CDR1 is KGHSH and CDR2 is LQKENI. V lost 4 bases, J lost 3 bases, and 10 bases lay in between.

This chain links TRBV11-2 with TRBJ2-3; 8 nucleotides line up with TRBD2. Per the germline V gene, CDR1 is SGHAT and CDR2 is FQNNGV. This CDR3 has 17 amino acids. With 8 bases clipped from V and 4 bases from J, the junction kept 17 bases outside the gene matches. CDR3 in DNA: TGTGCCAGCGTGTTTTCTTTTGGTAGCGGGATGCCAGATACGCAGTATTTT. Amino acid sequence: CASVFSFGSGMPDTQYF.

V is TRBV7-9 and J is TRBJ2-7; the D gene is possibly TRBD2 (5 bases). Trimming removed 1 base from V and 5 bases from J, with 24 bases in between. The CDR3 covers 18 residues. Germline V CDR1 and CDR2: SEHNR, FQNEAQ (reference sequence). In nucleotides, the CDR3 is TGTGCCAGCAGCTTAGAGTGGCGGGCCAGCACTTTCCCCCACGAGCAGTACTTC. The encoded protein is CASSLEWRASTFPHEQYF.

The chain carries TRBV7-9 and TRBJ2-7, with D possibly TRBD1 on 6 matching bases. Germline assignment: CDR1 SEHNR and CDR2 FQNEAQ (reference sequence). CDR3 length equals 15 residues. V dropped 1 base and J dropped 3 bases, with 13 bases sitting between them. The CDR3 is CASSLETGGGYEQYF. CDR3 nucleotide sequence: TGTGCCAGCAGCTTAGAGACAGGCGGTGGCTACGAGCAGTACTTC.

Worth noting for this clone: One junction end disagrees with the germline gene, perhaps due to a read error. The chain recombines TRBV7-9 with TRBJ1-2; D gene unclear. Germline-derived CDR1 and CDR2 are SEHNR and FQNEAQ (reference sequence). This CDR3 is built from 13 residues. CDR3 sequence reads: CASDTAGNYGYAF. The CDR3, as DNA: TGTGCCAGCGATACAGCGGGTAACTATGGCTACGCCTTC.

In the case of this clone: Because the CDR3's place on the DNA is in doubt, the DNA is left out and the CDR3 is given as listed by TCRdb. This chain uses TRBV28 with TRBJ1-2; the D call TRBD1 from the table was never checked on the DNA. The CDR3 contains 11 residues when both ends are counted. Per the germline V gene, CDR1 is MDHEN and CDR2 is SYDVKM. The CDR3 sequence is CASSFGQGNTF.

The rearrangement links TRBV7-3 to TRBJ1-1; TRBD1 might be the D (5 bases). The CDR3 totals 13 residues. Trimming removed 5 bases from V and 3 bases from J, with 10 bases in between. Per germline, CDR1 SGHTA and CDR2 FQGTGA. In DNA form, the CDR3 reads TGTGCCAGCAGCCCTAGGGGAGACACTGAAGCTTTCTTT. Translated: CASSPRGDTEAFF.

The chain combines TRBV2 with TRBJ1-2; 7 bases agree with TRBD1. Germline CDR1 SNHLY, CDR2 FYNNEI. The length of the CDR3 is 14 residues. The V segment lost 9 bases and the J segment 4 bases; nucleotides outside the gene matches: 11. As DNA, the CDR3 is TGTGCCAGTAGGATTACAGGGGCCGGCTATGGCTACACCTTC. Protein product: CASRITGAGYGYTF.

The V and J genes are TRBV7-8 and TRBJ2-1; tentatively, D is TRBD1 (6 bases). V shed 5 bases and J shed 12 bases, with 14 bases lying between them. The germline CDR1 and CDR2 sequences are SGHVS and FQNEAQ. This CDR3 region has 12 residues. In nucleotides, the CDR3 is TGTGCCAGCAGCCAAGGACAGCCGGGGCAGTTCTTC. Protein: CASSQGQPGQFF.